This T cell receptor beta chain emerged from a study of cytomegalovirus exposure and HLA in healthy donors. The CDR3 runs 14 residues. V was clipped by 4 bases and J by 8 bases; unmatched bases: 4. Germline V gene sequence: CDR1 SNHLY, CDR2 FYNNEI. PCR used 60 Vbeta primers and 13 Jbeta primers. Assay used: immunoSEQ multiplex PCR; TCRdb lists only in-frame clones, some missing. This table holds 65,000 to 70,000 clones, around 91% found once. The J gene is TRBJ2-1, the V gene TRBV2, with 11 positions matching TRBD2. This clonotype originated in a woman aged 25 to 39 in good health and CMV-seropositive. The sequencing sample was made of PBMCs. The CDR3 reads CASSVLAGVYEQFF. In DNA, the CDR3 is TGTGCCAGCAGTGTACTAGCGGGAGTCTATGAGCAGTTCTTC.